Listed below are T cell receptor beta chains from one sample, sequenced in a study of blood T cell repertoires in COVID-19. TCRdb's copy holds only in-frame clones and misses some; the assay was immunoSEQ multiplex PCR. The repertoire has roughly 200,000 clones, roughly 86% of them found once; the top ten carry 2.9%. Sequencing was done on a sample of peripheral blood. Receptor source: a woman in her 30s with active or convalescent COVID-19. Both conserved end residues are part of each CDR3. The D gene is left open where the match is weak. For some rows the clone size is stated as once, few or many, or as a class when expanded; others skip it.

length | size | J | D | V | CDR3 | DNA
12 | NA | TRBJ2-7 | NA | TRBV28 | CASSLGGSEQYF | TGTGCCAGCAGTTTAGGAGGGAGTGAGCAGTACTTC
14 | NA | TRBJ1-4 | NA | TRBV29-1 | CSVEDQGLGGKLFF | TGCAGCGTTGAAGATCAGGGACTTGGTGGAAAACTGTTTTTT
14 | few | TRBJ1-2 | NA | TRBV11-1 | CASSPQRTNYGYTF | TGTGCCAGCAGCCCTCAGAGGACTAACTATGGCTACACCTTC
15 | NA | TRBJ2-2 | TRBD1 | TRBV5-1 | CASSPGDRSTGELFF | TGCGCCAGCAGCCCCGGGGACAGATCCACCGGGGAGCTGTTTTTT
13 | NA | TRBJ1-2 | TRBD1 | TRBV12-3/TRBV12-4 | CASRPGTASRYTF | TGTGCCAGCAGGCCAGGGACAGCGTCCCGCTACACCTTC
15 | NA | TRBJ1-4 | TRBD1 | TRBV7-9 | CASSSPRQGREKLFF | TGTGCCAGCAGCTCTCCCAGACAGGGGAGGGAAAAACTGTTTTTT
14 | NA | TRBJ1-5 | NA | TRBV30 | CAWSLQTMNQPQHF | TGTGCCTGGAGCTTACAGACTATGAATCAGCCCCAGCATTTT
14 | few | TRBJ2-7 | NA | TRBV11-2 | CASSLDLRVYEQYF | TGTGCCAGCAGCTTAGATCTGCGGGTTTACGAGCAGTACTTC
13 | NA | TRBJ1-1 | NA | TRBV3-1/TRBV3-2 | CASSQIRNTEAFF | TGTGCCAGCAGCCAAATCAGAAACACTGAAGCTTTCTTT
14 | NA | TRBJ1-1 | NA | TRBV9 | CASSEGQGEPAAFF | TGTGCCAGCAGCGAGGGACAAGGGGAACCCGCAGCTTTCTTT
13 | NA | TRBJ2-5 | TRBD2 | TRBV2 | CATRSSGEETQYF | TGTGCCACCCGGTCAAGCGGGGAGGAGACCCAGTACTTC
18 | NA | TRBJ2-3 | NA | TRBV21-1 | CASSSPGRSGGPSDTQYF | TGTGCCAGCAGCTCCCCCGGGAGGTCAGGCGGGCCCTCAGATACGCAGTATTTT
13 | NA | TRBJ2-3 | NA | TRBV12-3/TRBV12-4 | CASSLSQGDTQYF | TGTGCCAGCAGTTTATCGCAGGGAGATACGCAGTATTTT
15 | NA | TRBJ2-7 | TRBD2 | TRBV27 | CASMGTSGVSYEQYF | TGTGCCAGCATGGGAACTAGCGGAGTCTCCTACGAGCAGTACTTC
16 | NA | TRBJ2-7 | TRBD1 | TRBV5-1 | CASSRYAGQGAGEQYF | TGCGCCAGCAGCCGATATGCGGGACAGGGGGCTGGGGAGCAGTACTTC
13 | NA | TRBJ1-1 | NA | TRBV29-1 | CSVNLQGNTEAFF | TGCAGCGTTAACCTACAGGGAAACACTGAAGCTTTCTTT
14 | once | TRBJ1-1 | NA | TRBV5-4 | CASSLRGGNTEAFF | TGTGCCAGCAGCCTCCGAGGGGGGAACACTGAAGCTTTCTTT
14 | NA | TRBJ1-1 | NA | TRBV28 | CASSLSGLATEAFF | TGTGCCAGCAGTTTGTCGGGTTTGGCGACTGAAGCTTTCTTT
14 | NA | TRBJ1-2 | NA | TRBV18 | CASSPPSGRVGYTF | TGTGCCAGCTCACCACCGTCCGGGAGGGTAGGCTACACCTTC
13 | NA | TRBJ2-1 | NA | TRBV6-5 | CASSPPTYNEQFF | TGTGCCAGCAGTCCCCCAACCTACAATGAGCAGTTCTTC
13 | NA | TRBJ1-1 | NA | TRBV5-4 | CASSFDRNTEAFF | TGTGCCAGCAGCTTCGACAGGAACACTGAAGCTTTCTTT
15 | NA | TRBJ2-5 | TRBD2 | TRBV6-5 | CASSYGGLALETQYF | TGTGCCAGCAGTTACGGTGGACTAGCGCTAGAGACCCAGTACTTC
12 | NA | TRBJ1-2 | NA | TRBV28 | CASSLSSYGYTF | TGTGCCAGCAGTTTATCCAGTTATGGCTACACCTTC
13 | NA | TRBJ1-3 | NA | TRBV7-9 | CASSPGTGNTIYF | TGTGCCAGCAGCCCCGGGACAGGAAACACCATATATTTT
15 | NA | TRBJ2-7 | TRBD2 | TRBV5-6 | CASSPPTSGRYEQYF | TGTGCCAGCAGTCCCCCGACTAGCGGGAGGTACGAGCAGTACTTC
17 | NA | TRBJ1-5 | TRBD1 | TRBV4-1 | CASSEGQVGVGNQPQHF | TGCGCCAGCAGCGAGGGACAGGTTGGGGTGGGCAATCAGCCCCAGCATTTT
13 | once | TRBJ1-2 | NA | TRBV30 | CAWSGWGQGGYTF | TGTGCCTGGAGTGGGTGGGGGCAGGGAGGCTACACCTTC
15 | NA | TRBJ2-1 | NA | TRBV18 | CASSKDRSSYNEQFF | TGTGCCAGCTCAAAGGACAGAAGCTCCTACAATGAGCAGTTCTTC
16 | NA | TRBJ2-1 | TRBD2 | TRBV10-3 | CAISEAAGVSYNEQFF | TGTGCCATCAGTGAGGCGGCGGGGGTGTCCTACAATGAGCAGTTCTTC
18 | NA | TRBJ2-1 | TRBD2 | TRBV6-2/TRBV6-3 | CASSPLSGAGDEHNEQFF | TGTGCCAGCAGCCCTCTTTCGGGAGCGGGGGATGAACACAATGAGCAGTTCTTC
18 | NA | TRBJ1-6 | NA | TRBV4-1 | CASSQQERTSSYNSPLHF | TGCGCCAGCAGCCAACAGGAGCGGACTAGCTCCTATAATTCACCCCTCCACTTT
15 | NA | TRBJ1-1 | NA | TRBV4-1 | CASSQEGHPNTEAFF | TGCGCCAGCAGCCAAGAGGGACACCCGAACACTGAAGCTTTCTTT
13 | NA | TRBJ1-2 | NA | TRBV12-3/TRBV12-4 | CASSLEQLYGYTF | TGTGCCAGCAGTTTAGAACAGTTATATGGCTACACCTTC
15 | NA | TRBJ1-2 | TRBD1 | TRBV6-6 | CASSPIGQGDYGYTF | TGTGCCAGCAGTCCCATAGGACAGGGCGACTATGGCTACACCTTC
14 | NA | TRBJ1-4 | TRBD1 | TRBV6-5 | CASSYWDRGEKLFF | TGTGCCAGCAGTTACTGGGACAGGGGGGAAAAACTGTTTTTT
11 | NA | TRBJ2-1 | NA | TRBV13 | CASILVNEQFF | TGTGCCAGCATACTAGTCAATGAGCAGTTCTTC
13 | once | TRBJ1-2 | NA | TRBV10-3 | CAISEGTAYGYTF | TGTGCCATCAGTGAAGGGACTGCTTATGGCTACACCTTC
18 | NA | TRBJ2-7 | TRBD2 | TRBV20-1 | CSASTRRDYSSGSTEQYF | TGCAGTGCTAGTACTAGGAGGGACTACTCTAGCGGGAGTACCGAGCAGTACTTC
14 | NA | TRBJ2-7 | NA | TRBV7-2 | CASSLGSGWPEQYF | TGTGCCAGCAGCTTAGGGTCAGGGTGGCCCGAGCAGTACTTC
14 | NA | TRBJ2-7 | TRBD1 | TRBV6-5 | CASSYAQGAYEQYF | TGTGCCAGCAGTTATGCCCAGGGGGCCTACGAGCAGTACTTC
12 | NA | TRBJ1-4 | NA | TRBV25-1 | CASSVGAEKLFF | TGTGCCAGCAGTGTGGGGGCTGAAAAACTGTTTTTT
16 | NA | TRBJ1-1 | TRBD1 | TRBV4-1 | CASSQGSSTGRTEAFF | TGCGCCAGCAGCCAAGGCTCATCGACAGGGAGAACTGAAGCTTTCTTT
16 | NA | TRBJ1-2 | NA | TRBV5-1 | CASSSGSEILAYGYTF | TGCGCCAGCAGCTCGGGATCAGAGATTTTAGCTTATGGCTACACCTTC
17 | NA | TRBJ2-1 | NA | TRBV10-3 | CAISESGPIGAYNEQFF | TGTGCCATCAGTGAGTCGGGGCCCATAGGCGCCTACAATGAGCAGTTCTTC
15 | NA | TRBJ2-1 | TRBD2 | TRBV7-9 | CASSLDSGRANEQFF | TGTGCCAGCAGCTTAGATAGCGGGAGGGCAAATGAGCAGTTCTTC
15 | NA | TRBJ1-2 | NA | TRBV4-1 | CASSQGTTTNYGYTF | TGCGCCAGCAGCCAAGGGACAACCACCAACTATGGCTACACCTTC
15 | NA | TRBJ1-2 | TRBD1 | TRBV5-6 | CASSSPQGVPYGYTF | TGTGCCAGCAGCAGCCCCCAGGGGGTCCCCTATGGCTACACCTTC
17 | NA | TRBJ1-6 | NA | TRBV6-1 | CASSEARVVTYNSPLHF | TGTGCCAGCAGTGAAGCCCGGGTAGTAACCTATAATTCACCCCTCCACTTT
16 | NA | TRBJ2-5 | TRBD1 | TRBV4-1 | CASSQGGTAETKTQYF | TGCGCCAGCAGCCAAGGAGGGACAGCCGAGACGAAGACCCAGTACTTC